This T cell receptor beta chain was documented in a study of blood T cell repertoires in COVID-19. Cohort 3 donors were reported recovered after two negative PCRs, clearance, or symptom resolution. This table comes from immunoSEQ multiplex PCR, and its TCRdb copy is limited to in-frame clones, with some not included. The sample yields hundreds of thousands of clones, roughly 91% seen once. Germline loops: CDR1 LGHDT, CDR2 YNNKEL (reference sequence). The CDR3 consists of 15 residues. Losses at the gene ends were 5 bases for V and 5 bases for J; bases not matched to a gene: 5. Source material: PBMCs or T cells enriched from blood (not recorded which). This clonotype was obtained from a woman in her 30s who had recovered from COVID-19. The chain couples TRBV3-1 (or the pseudogene TRBV3-2) to TRBJ2-2, with 10 bases aligning to TRBD2. Here the CDR3 reads CASSSVAGGTGELFF. The CDR3 DNA sequence: TGTGCCAGCAGCTCCGTAGCGGGAGGTACCGGGGAGCTGTTTTTT.